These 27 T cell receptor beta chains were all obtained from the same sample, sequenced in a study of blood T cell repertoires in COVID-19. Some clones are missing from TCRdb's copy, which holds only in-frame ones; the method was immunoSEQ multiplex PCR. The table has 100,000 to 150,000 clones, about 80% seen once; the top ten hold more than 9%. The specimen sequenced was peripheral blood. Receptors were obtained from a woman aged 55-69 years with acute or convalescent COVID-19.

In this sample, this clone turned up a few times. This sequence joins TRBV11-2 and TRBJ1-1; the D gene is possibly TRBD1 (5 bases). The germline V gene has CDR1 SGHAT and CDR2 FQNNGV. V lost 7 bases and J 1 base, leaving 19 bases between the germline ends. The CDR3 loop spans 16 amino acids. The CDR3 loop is CASTGGIGGGNTEAFF. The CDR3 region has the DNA TGTGCCAGCACCGGGGGAATTGGGGGAGGGAACACTGAAGCTTTCTTT.

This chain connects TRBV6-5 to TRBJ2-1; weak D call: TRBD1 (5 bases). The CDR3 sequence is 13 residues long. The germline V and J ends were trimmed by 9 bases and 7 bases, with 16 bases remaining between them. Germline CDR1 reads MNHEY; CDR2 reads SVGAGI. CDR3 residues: CASKAGHMNEQFF. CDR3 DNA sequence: TGTGCCAGTAAGGCAGGGCATATGAATGAGCAGTTCTTC.

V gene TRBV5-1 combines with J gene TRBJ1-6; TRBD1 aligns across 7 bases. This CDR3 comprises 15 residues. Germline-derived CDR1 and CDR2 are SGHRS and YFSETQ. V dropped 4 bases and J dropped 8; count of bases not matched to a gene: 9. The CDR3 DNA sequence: TGCGCCAGCAGCACGATGACAGGGTTGTATTCACCCCTCCACTTT. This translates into CASSTMTGLYSPLHF.

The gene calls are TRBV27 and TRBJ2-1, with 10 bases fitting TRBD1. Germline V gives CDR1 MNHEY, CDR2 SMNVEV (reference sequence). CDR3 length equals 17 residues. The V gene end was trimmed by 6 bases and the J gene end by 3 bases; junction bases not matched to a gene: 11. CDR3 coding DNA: TGTGCCAGCAGCCTTTTCTCCGGGACAGGGGACTACAATGAGCAGTTCTTC. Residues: CASSLFSGTGDYNEQFF.

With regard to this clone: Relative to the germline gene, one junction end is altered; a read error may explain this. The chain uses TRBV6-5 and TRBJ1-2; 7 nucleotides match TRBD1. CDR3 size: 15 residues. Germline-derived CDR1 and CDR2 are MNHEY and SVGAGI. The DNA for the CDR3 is TGTGCCAGCAGTCCCTGGACAGGCTCTAAGTATGGCTACACCTTC. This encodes CASSPWTGSKYGYTF.

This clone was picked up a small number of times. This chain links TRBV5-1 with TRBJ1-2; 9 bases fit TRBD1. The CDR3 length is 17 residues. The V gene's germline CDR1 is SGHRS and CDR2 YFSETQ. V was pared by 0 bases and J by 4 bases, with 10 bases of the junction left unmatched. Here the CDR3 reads CASSLGDRAPEVYGYTF. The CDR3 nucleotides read TGCGCCAGCAGCTTGGGGGACAGGGCACCGGAGGTCTATGGCTACACCTTC.

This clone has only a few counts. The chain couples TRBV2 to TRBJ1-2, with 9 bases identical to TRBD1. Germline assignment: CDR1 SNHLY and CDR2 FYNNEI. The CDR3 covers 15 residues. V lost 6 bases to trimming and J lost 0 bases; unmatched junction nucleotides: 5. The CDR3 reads CASRKTGGTNYGYTF. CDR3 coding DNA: TGTGCCAGCAGGAAGACAGGGGGAACTAACTATGGCTACACCTTC.

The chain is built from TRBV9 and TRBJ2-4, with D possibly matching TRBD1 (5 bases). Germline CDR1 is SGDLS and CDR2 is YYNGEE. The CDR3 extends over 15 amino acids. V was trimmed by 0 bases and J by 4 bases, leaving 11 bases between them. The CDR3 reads CASSVGAGSKNIQYF. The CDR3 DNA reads TGTGCCAGCAGCGTAGGGGCAGGGTCGAAAAACATTCAGTACTTC.

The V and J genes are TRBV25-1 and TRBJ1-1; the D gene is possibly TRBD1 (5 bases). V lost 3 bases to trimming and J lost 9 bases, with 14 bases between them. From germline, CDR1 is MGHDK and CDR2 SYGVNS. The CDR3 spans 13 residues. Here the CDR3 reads CASSDPGTVKAFF. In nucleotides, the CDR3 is TGTGCCAGCAGTGACCCTGGGACTGTTAAAGCTTTCTTT. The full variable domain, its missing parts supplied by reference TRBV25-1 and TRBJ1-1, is EADIYQTPRYLVIGTGKKITLECSQTMGHDKMYWYQQDPGMELHLIHYSYGVNSTEKGDLSSESTVSRIRTEHFPLTLESARPSHTSQYLCASSDPGTVKAFFGQGTRLTVV.

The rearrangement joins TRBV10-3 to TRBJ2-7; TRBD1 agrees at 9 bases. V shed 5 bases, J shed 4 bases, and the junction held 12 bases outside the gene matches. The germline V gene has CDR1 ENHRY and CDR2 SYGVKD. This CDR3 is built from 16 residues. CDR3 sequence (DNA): TGTGCCATCAGTCCTGGTTCCGGGACAGGGTCTTACGAGCAGTACTTC. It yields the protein CAISPGSGTGSYEQYF.

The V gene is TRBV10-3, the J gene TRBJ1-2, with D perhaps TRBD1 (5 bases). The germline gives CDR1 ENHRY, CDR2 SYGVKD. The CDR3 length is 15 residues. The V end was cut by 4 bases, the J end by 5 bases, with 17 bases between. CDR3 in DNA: TGTGCCATCAGTGTTCCAGGGAGGGGTTTATATGGCTACACCTTC. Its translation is CAISVPGRGLYGYTF.

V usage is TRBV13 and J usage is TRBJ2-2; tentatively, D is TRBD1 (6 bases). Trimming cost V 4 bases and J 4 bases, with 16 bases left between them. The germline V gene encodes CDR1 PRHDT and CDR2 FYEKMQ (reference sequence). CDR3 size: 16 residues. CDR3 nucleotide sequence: TGTGCCAGCAGCTCTTACAGGGATTCGGCCACCGGGGAGCTGTTTTTT. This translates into CASSSYRDSATGELFF.

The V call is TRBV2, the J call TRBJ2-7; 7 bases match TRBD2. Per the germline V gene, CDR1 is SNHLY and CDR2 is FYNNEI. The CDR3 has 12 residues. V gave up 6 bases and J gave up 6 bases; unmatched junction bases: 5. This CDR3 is CASRGGGSEQYV. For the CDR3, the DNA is TGTGCCAGCAGGGGAGGCGGGAGCGAGCAGTACGTC.

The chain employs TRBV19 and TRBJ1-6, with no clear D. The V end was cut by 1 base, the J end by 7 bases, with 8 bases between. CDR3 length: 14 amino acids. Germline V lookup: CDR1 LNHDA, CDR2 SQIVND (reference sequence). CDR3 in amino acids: CASSIVGENSPLHF. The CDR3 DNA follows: TGTGCCAGTAGTATAGTCGGTGAGAATTCACCCCTCCACTTT.

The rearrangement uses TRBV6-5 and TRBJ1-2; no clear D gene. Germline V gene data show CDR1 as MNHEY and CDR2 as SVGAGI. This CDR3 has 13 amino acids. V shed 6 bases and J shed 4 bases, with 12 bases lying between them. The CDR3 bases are TGTGCCAGCAGAATGACATTATCCTATGGCTACACCTTC. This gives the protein CASRMTLSYGYTF.

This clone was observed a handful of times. The CDR3 loop reads CASSPDGGAYNEQFF. The DNA of the CDR3 is TGTGCCAGCAGTCCCGACGGAGGGGCCTACAATGAGCAGTTCTTC. The chain employs TRBV6-5 and TRBJ2-1; D is possibly TRBD2 (6 bases). The germline V gene has CDR1 MNHEY and CDR2 SVGAGI. Deletions cut 5 bases from V and 2 bases from J, with 13 bases between. The CDR3 sequence is 15 residues long.

CDR3 sequence reads: CASSQERYAGMVGAFF. The CDR3 DNA reads TGTGCCAGCAGCCAAGAAAGGTATGCAGGGATGGTAGGAGCTTTCTTT. This chain connects TRBV4-2 to TRBJ1-1, with D possibly TRBD1 on 5 matching bases. V was trimmed by 0 bases and J by 10 bases, leaving 21 bases between them. This CDR3 is 16 amino acids long. CDR1 and CDR2 from the germline V gene are LGHNA and YNFKEQ.

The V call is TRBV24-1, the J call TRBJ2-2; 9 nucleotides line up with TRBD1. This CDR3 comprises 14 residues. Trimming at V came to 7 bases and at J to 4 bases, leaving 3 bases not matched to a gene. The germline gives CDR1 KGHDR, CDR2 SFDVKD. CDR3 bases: TGTGCCACCAGCGGACAGGGGTTCACCGGGGAGCTGTTTTTT. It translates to CATSGQGFTGELFF.

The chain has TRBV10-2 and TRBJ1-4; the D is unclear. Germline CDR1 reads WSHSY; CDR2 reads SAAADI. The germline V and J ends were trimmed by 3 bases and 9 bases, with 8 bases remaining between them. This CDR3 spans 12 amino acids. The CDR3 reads CASSDSGQKLFF. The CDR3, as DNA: TGCGCCAGCAGTGACAGCGGCCAAAAACTGTTTTTT.

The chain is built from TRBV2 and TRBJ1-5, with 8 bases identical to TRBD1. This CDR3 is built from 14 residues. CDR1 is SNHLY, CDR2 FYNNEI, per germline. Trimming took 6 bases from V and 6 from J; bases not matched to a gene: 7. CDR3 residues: CASSLRTGSQPQHF. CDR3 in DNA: TGTGCCAGCAGCCTCAGGACAGGGAGTCAGCCCCAGCATTTT.

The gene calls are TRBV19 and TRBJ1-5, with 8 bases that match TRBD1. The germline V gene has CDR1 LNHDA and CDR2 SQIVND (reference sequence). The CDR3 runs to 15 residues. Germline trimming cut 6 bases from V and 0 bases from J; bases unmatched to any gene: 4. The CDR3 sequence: CASRHRGNSNQPQHF. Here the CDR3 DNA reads TGTGCCAGTAGACACAGGGGGAATAGCAATCAGCCCCAGCATTTT.

CDR3 nucleotides: TGCGCCAGCAGCCAGCGCGCCGGGGGCTACACCTTC. Amino acid sequence: CASSQRAGGYTF. This chain links TRBV4-1 with TRBJ1-2; D unresolved. The germline V gene has CDR1 MGHRA and CDR2 YSYEKL. Trimming took off 3 bases at V and 8 bases at J, with 10 bases between the two ends. The length of the CDR3 is 12 residues.

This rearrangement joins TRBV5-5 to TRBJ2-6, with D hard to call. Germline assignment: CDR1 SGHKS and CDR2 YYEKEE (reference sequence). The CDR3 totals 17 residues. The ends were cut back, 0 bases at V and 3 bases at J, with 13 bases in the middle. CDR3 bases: TGTGCCAGCAGCTTGGAACCGTCCTCTAATGGGGCCAACGTCCTGACTTTC. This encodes CASSLEPSSNGANVLTF.

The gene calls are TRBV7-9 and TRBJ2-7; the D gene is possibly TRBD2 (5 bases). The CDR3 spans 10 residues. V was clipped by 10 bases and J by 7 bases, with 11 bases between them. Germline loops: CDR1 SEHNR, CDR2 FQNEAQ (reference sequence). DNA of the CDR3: TGTGCCACCGATGGAGGAGAGCAGTACTTC. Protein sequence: CATDGGEQYF.

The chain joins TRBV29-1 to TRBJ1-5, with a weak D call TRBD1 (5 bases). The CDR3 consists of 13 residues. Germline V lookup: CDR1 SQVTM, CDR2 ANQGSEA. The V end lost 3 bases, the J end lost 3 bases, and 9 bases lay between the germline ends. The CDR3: CSVDGGVNQPQHF. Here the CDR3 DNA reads TGCAGCGTTGATGGGGGGGTCAATCAGCCCCAGCATTTT. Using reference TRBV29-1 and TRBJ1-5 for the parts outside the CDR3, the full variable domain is SAVISQKPSRDICQRGTSLTIQCQVDSQVTMMFWYRQQPGQSLTLIATANQGSEATYESGFVIDKFPISRPNLTFSTLTVSNMSPEDSSIYLCSVDGGVNQPQHFGDGTRLSIL.

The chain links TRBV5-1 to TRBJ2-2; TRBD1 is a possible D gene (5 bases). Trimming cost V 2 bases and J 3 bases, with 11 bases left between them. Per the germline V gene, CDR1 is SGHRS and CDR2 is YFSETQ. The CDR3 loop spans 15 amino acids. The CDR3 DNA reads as TGCGCCAGCAGCTTATTGGGGCCAGACACCGGGGAGCTGTTTTTT. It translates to CASSLLGPDTGELFF. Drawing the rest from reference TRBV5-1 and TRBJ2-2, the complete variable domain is KAGVTQTPRYLIKTRGQQVTLSCSPISGHRSVSWYQQTPGQGLQFLFEYFSETQRNKGNFPGRFSGRQFSNSRSEMNVSTLELGDSALYLCASSLLGPDTGELFFGEGSRLTVL.

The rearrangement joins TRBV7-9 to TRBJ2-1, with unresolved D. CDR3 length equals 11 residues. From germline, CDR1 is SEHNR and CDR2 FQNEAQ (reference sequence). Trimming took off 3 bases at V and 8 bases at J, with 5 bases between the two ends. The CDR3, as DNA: TGTGCCAGCAGCTTTTCAGATGAGCAGTTCTTC. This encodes CASSFSDEQFF.